These T cell receptor beta chains were read from a single sample in a study of T cells in localized non-small cell lung cancer. Sequencing was performed with immunoSEQ multiplex PCR; in TCRdb, only in-frame clones are kept and a portion is missing. The table shows tens of thousands of clones, with 85% to 90% occurring only once. The sample here was peripheral blood, taken before any cancer treatment. Source of these receptors: a man aged 18 to 50 with stage I lung adenocarcinoma. CDR3s include the opening cysteine and the closing phenylalanine or tryptophan. Fields, in order: clone size, D gene, J gene, CDR3 length, V gene, CDR3 DNA, CDR3 protein. A D gene is named only where the DNA matches it firmly. Rows may omit the clone size; those that give it use once, few, many or a size class.

size: .; D: .; J: TRBJ1-5; length: 13; V: TRBV7-6; DNA: TGTGCCAGCAGCTTAGCAAGGAATCAGCCCCAGCATTTT; CDR3: CASSLARNQPQHF
size: .; D: .; J: TRBJ2-2; length: 12; V: TRBV9; DNA: TGTGCCAGCAGCGTCGACACCGGGGAGCTGTTTTTT; CDR3: CASSVDTGELFF
size: .; D: .; J: TRBJ1-2; length: 17; V: TRBV7-9; DNA: TGTGCCAGCAGCTTAAACAGGAAGAAAGCCTCTAACTATGGCTACACCTTC; CDR3: CASSLNRKKASNYGYTF
size: .; D: .; J: TRBJ2-1; length: 14; V: TRBV5-4; DNA: TGTGCCAGCAGCTTAAGAGGGCTATACAATGAGCAGTTCTTC; CDR3: CASSLRGLYNEQFF
size: once; D: .; J: TRBJ2-7; length: 12; V: TRBV29-1; DNA: TGCAGCGTTGACACAGGGACGGACGAGCAGTACTTC; CDR3: CSVDTGTDEQYF
size: .; D: .; J: TRBJ1-1; length: 13; V: TRBV18; DNA: TGTGCCAGCTCGGAAGGGGGACGGACTGAAGCTTTCTTT; CDR3: CASSEGGRTEAFF
size: .; D: .; J: TRBJ1-1; length: 15; V: TRBV7-9; DNA: TGTGCCAGCTGGGGACCGGCGAGTATGAACACTGAAGCTTTCTTT; CDR3: CASWGPASMNTEAFF
size: .; D: .; J: TRBJ1-2; length: 12; V: TRBV7-2; DNA: TGTGCCAGCAGCTTAATCACGGAGGGCTACACCTTC; CDR3: CASSLITEGYTF
size: few; D: .; J: TRBJ2-7; length: 12; V: TRBV13; DNA: TGTGCCAGCAGCTCCAGGGTGGACGAGCAGTACTTC; CDR3: CASSSRVDEQYF
size: .; D: .; J: TRBJ1-4; length: 18; V: TRBV19; DNA: TGTGCCAGTACCCCCCGGGAGGGCGCTATCCTTGGAGGGGGAAAACTGTTTTTT; CDR3: CASTPREGAILGGGKLFF
size: .; D: .; J: TRBJ2-5; length: 12; V: TRBV5-4; DNA: TGTGCCAGCAGCTCAGACTCCCGAATATGGTACTTC; CDR3: CASSSDSRIWYF
size: .; D: .; J: TRBJ2-7; length: 14; V: TRBV11-1; DNA: TGTGCCAGCAGTCCAACAGGGAGAGTATGGGAGCAGTACTTC; CDR3: CASSPTGRVWEQYF
size: .; D: .; J: TRBJ1-1; length: 14; V: TRBV4-2; DNA: TGTGCCAGCAGTCGGCCCGAGGTGAACACTGAAGCTTTCTTT; CDR3: CASSRPEVNTEAFF
size: .; D: .; J: TRBJ2-7; length: 13; V: TRBV27; DNA: TGTGCCAGCAGTTCCTACCTACAGTGGGGACAGTACTTC; CDR3: CASSSYLQWGQYF
size: .; D: TRBD1; J: TRBJ2-1; length: 15; V: TRBV4-1; DNA: TGCGCCAGCAGCCCGAGGACAGGGGAGTACAATGAGCAGTTCTTC; CDR3: CASSPRTGEYNEQFF
size: .; D: .; J: TRBJ1-5; length: 14; V: TRBV4-1; DNA: TGCGTCAGCAGCCAGAACAGGGGCAATCAGCCCCAGCATTTT; CDR3: CVSSQNRGNQPQHF
size: .; D: .; J: TRBJ2-6; length: 17; V: TRBV28; DNA: TGTGCCAGCAGTTTAAGGTCAGGGAGCTCTGGGGCCAACGTCCTGACTTTC; CDR3: CASSLRSGSSGANVLTF
size: .; D: .; J: TRBJ2-7; length: 14; V: TRBV6-5; DNA: TGTGCCAGCAAGTTGGTCGAGGAAGGGAACGAGCAGTACTTC; CDR3: CASKLVEEGNEQYF
size: .; D: TRBD1; J: TRBJ2-3; length: 16; V: TRBV5-1; DNA: TGCGCCAGCAGCTTAGGGGACAGGGTGATGACAGATACGCAGTATTTT; CDR3: CASSLGDRVMTDTQYF
size: .; D: .; J: TRBJ2-7; length: 14; V: TRBV27; DNA: TGTGCCAGCAGTTTAGGTGGGAGGAGCTACGAGCAGTACTTC; CDR3: CASSLGGRSYEQYF
size: .; D: .; J: TRBJ2-5; length: 13; V: TRBV4-1; DNA: TGCGCCAGCAGCCAAGAGGGGGGTCGGGCGCAGTACTTC; CDR3: CASSQEGGRAQYF
size: few; D: TRBD1; J: TRBJ2-2; length: 17; V: TRBV28; DNA: TGTGCCAGCAGTTCACCCCGGACAGGGCTCAACACCGGGGAGCTGTTTTTT; CDR3: CASSSPRTGLNTGELFF
size: .; D: .; J: TRBJ1-1; length: 15; V: TRBV11-1; DNA: TGTGCCAGCAGCCCGGACTTAGAGATGAACACTGAAGCTTTCTTT; CDR3: CASSPDLEMNTEAFF
size: .; D: TRBD2; J: TRBJ2-3; length: 18; V: TRBV7-9; DNA: TGTGCCAGCAGCTCCGGGACTAGCGCCGACTATTCCACAGATACGCAGTATTTT; CDR3: CASSSGTSADYSTDTQYF
size: .; D: TRBD1; J: TRBJ2-7; length: 15; V: TRBV7-6; DNA: TGTGCCAGCAGCGGGACAGGGGGCTTCCCCTACGAGCAGTACTTC; CDR3: CASSGTGGFPYEQYF
size: once; D: .; J: TRBJ1-1; length: 13; V: TRBV11-3; DNA: TGTGCCAGCAGCTTAGAGAGAAACACTGAAGCTTTCTTT; CDR3: CASSLERNTEAFF
size: .; D: TRBD1; J: TRBJ1-6; length: 15; V: TRBV11-3; DNA: TGTGCCAGCAGCTTATCCGGACAGGGGAATTCACCCCTCCACTTT; CDR3: CASSLSGQGNSPLHF
size: .; D: .; J: TRBJ1-5; length: 14; V: TRBV9; DNA: TGTGCCAGCAGCGTAGAGGGGACTAATCAGCCCCAGCATTTT; CDR3: CASSVEGTNQPQHF
size: .; D: .; J: TRBJ1-2; length: 12; V: TRBV5-1; DNA: TGCGCCAGCAGCTCACCGGGGCTTTACTACACCTTC; CDR3: CASSSPGLYYTF
size: .; D: .; J: TRBJ1-1; length: 13; V: TRBV5-4; DNA: TGTGCCAGCAGCCCGCCGGGGGAAACTGAAGCTTTCTTT; CDR3: CASSPPGETEAFF
size: few; D: .; J: TRBJ1-2; length: 14; V: TRBV4-2; DNA: TGTGCCAGCAGCCAAGATGTAGGCTCTGGGGGCTACACCTTC; CDR3: CASSQDVGSGGYTF
size: .; D: .; J: TRBJ2-7; length: 11; V: TRBV28; DNA: TGTGCCAGCAGTTTGGCGGACGAGCAGTACTTC; CDR3: CASSLADEQYF
size: .; D: .; J: TRBJ2-3; length: 16; V: TRBV19; DNA: TGTGCCAGTAGTATAAAATGGTGGGAGACCACAGATACGCAGTATTTT; CDR3: CASSIKWWETTDTQYF
size: .; D: TRBD1; J: TRBJ2-1; length: 17; V: TRBV10-3; DNA: TGTGCCATCATGACCGGGACAGGGGAGAACTCCTACAATGAGCAGTTCTTC; CDR3: CAIMTGTGENSYNEQFF
size: .; D: .; J: TRBJ1-5; length: 15; V: TRBV6-5; DNA: TGTGCAACGCAGCAGGAGGGGGGAACCAATCAGCCCCAGCATTTT; CDR3: CATQQEGGTNQPQHF
size: .; D: .; J: TRBJ2-1; length: 14; V: TRBV5-1; DNA: TGCGCCAGCAGCCGGGATAAGGACGCCAATGAGCAGTTCTTC; CDR3: CASSRDKDANEQFF
size: .; D: .; J: TRBJ2-4; length: 14; V: TRBV6-5; DNA: TGTGCCAGCACCCAGGGGGGGTCTAAGAACATTCAGTACTTC; CDR3: CASTQGGSKNIQYF
size: .; D: .; J: TRBJ1-1; length: 13; V: TRBV7-9; DNA: TGTGCCAGCAGCTTAGCAGGGGCCCTTGAAGCTTTCTTT; CDR3: CASSLAGALEAFF
size: .; D: .; J: TRBJ2-5; length: 13; V: TRBV7-7; DNA: TGTGCCAGCAGCGGAACCAGGCGAGAGACCCAGTACTTC; CDR3: CASSGTRRETQYF
size: .; D: .; J: TRBJ1-2; length: 14; V: TRBV30; DNA: TGTGCCTGGACATACCACGGGACGGATTATGGCTACACCTTC; CDR3: CAWTYHGTDYGYTF
size: .; D: TRBD1; J: TRBJ1-1; length: 17; V: TRBV28; DNA: TGTGCCAGCAGTTCACAGGGGACCCAAGGGGTGAACACTGAAGCTTTCTTT; CDR3: CASSSQGTQGVNTEAFF
size: .; D: .; J: TRBJ2-5; length: 17; V: TRBV23-1; DNA: TGCGCCAGCAGTCAATCAGGCGTAATACAGGTGAAAGAGACCCAGTACTTC; CDR3: CASSQSGVIQVKETQYF
size: .; D: TRBD1; J: TRBJ1-2; length: 14; V: TRBV19; DNA: TGTGCCAGTAGTATTCAAACAGGGGAGTATGGCTACACCTTC; CDR3: CASSIQTGEYGYTF
size: .; D: .; J: TRBJ1-3; length: 15; V: TRBV2; DNA: TGTGCCAGCAGTGAGGGCCGGATCTCTGGAAACACCATATATTTT; CDR3: CASSEGRISGNTIYF
size: .; D: TRBD1; J: TRBJ1-3; length: 16; V: TRBV19; DNA: TGTGCCAGTACCTTTTCAGACAGGGGGATTGGAAACACCATATATTTT; CDR3: CASTFSDRGIGNTIYF
size: .; D: .; J: TRBJ1-5; length: 13; V: TRBV9; DNA: TGTGCCAGCAGCGTCGGAGAGTATCAGCCCCAGCATTTT; CDR3: CASSVGEYQPQHF
size: .; D: .; J: TRBJ1-5; length: 14; V: TRBV7-2; DNA: TGTGCCAGCAGCTTACTGGGCAAGGATCAGCCCCAGCATTTT; CDR3: CASSLLGKDQPQHF
size: .; D: .; J: TRBJ1-4; length: 13; V: TRBV7-2; DNA: TGTGCCAGCAGCTCCCGGTCTGGAGAAAAACTGTTTTTT; CDR3: CASSSRSGEKLFF
size: .; D: .; J: TRBJ1-5; length: 14; V: TRBV5-1; DNA: TGCGCCAGCAGCGAGACAGGCCCCAATCAGCCCCAGCATTTT; CDR3: CASSETGPNQPQHF
size: .; D: TRBD1; J: TRBJ1-2; length: 15; V: TRBV6-6; DNA: TGTGCCAGCAGTTACAGGCAGGGGGATTTCGGTGGCTACACCTTC; CDR3: CASSYRQGDFGGYTF